This T cell receptor beta chain was captured in a study of shared clonotypes between healthy human individuals. Overall study context: The study drew on a couple of women and a few men aged 18 to 49 as donors. Overall study findings and caveats: The researchers took only blood, and tissue repertoires probably look different.

Healthy adults negative for HIV, lacking recent acute infections or vaccinations, served as donors. Naive CD45RA+ and memory CD45RA-negative subsets were split from CD4+ cells. With 0 bases removed from V and 5 bases from J, the gap between germline ends came to 11 bases. CDR3 size: 14 residues. Germline CDR1 and CDR2: SGHRS and YFSETQ. Generated by immunoSEQ multiplex PCR, the TCRdb table keeps only in-frame clones and is missing some. The sample lists hundreds of thousands of clones, approximately 79% occurring once. This clone was recorded only once. Its cognate antigen is unknown. Material for sequencing was memory CD4+ T cells sorted from blood. As to subset: CD45RA-negative fraction. The chain couples TRBV5-1 to TRBJ1-1; no clear D gene. This TCR was recovered from a woman under 40 in good health. The DNA of the CDR3 is TGCGCCAGCAGCTTGGGCTTATCCAAGACTGAAGCTTTCTTT. This gives the protein CASSLGLSKTEAFF.